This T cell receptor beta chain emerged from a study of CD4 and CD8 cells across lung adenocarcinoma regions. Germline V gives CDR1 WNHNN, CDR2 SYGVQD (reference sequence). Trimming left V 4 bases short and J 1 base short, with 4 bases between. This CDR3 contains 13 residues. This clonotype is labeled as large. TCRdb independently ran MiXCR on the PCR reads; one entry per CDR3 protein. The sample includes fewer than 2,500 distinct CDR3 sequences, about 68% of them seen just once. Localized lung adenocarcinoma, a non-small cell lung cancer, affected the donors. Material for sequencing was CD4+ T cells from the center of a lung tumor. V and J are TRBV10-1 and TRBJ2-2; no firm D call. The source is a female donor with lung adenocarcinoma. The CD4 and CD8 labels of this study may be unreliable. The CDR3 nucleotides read TGCGCCAGCAGTGTCAGGAACACCGGGGAGCTGTTTTTT. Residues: CASSVRNTGELFF.